A single sample is the source of the 13 T cell receptor beta chains below, sequenced in a study of low-dose radiotherapy and immunotherapy resistance in tumors. Time point meaning: after trial treatment. Treatment noted: LDRT plus nivolumab, ipilimumab, low-dose cyclophosphamide and aspirin (RACIN trial). Alpha and beta chains were covered, as first-strand cDNA relied on TRAV- and TRBV-specific primers. Amplification of TCRs used a constant-region primer and V-primer adapter for roughly 21 PCR cycles. Each CDR3 protein gets one entry after TCRdb re-called the reads with MiXCR. The table includes about 39,000 distinct CDR3 sequences, 20% to 25% detected once. Here the sequenced sample was PBMCs, taken after low-dose radiotherapy plus immunotherapy. All receptors come from a female donor with ovarian cancer.

This chain links TRBV28 with TRBJ1-4, with D maybe TRBD1 (6 bases). The CDR3 runs to 16 residues. V shed 6 bases and J shed 5 bases, with 19 bases lying between them. Germline V gene lookup returns CDR1 MDHEN and CDR2 SYDVKM. CDR3 in amino acids: CASSSTGQNGNEKLFF. CDR3 sequence (DNA): TGTGCCAGCAGCTCAACAGGGCAAAACGGGAATGAAAAACTGTTTTTT.

Worth noting for this clonotype: A far bigger clonotype differs at one base, so this is likely a read error. The V and J genes are TRBV28 and TRBJ2-1; D is perhaps TRBD1 or TRBD2 (5 bases each). V was trimmed by 5 bases and J by 10 bases, leaving 21 bases between them. This CDR3 has 15 amino acids. Germline-derived CDR1 and CDR2 are MDHEN and SYDVKM. The CDR3: CASSPGPGVGYEQFF. DNA for the CDR3: TGTGCCAGCAGTCCAGGGCCCGGGGTAGGCTACGAGCAGTTCTTC.

This clonotype was seen many times. The CDR3 loop is CASSSQSSGTGELFF. The CDR3 DNA reads as TGTGCCAGCAGCTCGCAGAGTAGCGGCACCGGGGAGCTGTTTTTT. This chain uses TRBV7-2 with TRBJ2-2; possible D gene TRBD2, 6 bases. The V end lost 4 bases, the J end lost 4 bases, and 13 bases lay between the germline ends. Germline assignment: CDR1 SGHTA and CDR2 FQGNSA. The CDR3 loop spans 15 amino acids.

This clonotype was detected ten times or more. In DNA, the CDR3 is TGCGCCAGCAGCTTGGAGGGTGGCGGAAATCAGCCCCAGCATTTT. Its translation is CASSLEGGGNQPQHF. J is TRBJ1-5 and V is TRBV5-1; no firm D call. This CDR3 spans 15 amino acids. V was trimmed by 0 bases and J by 4 bases, leaving 11 bases between them. The germline CDR1 and CDR2 sequences are SGHRS and YFSETQ.

In this sample, this clonotype turned up many times. The J gene is TRBJ2-6, the V gene TRBV2; 7 bases are shared with TRBD1. The CDR3 spans 15 residues. Per germline, CDR1 SNHLY and CDR2 FYNNEI. V lost 6 bases and J lost 0; bases outside the gene matches: 2. The chain's CDR3 is CASSRGTSGANVLTF. CDR3 nucleotide sequence: TGTGCCAGCAGCAGGGGGACCTCTGGGGCCAACGTCCTGACTTTC.

The rearrangement uses TRBV20-1 and TRBJ1-1; tentatively, D is TRBD1 (6 bases). CDR1 and CDR2 from the germline V gene are DFQATT and SNEGSKA (reference sequence). The CDR3 spans 11 residues. V shed 8 bases and J shed 1 base, with 8 bases lying between them. CDR3 region: CSPQGNTEAFF. In DNA form, the CDR3 reads TGCAGTCCACAGGGGAACACTGAAGCTTTCTTT.

There are many counts of this clonotype. This chain links TRBV3-1 with TRBJ2-1, with D tentatively TRBD2 (7 bases). Germline V gene sequence: CDR1 LGHDT, CDR2 YNNKEL (reference sequence). Trimming pared 4 bases from V and 7 bases from J, leaving 14 bases between. The CDR3 sequence is 14 residues long. The CDR3 bases are TGTGCCAGCAGCCTATGGGGGGGGGCGAATGAGCAGTTCTTC. It encodes CASSLWGGANEQFF.

This clonotype was detected ten times or more. The chain recombines TRBV28 with TRBJ2-7, with D perhaps TRBD1 (6 bases). V was trimmed by 2 bases and J by 0 bases, leaving 8 bases between them. This CDR3 region has 14 residues. CDR1 is MDHEN, CDR2 SYDVKM, per germline. As DNA, the CDR3 is TGTGCCAGCAGTTTACAGGGGAACTCCTACGAGCAGTACTTC. Protein product: CASSLQGNSYEQYF. Based on the CDR3 plus reference TRBV28 and TRBJ2-7, the full variable domain is DVKVTQSSRYLVKRTGEKVFLECVQDMDHENMFWYRQDPGLGLRLIYFSYDVKMKEKGDIPEGYSVSREKKERFSLILESASTNQTSMYLCASSLQGNSYEQYFGPGTRLTVT.

A note on this clonotype: A far larger clone is only one base removed, so a read error is likely. The CDR3 sequence is CSVSQVNEQYF. DNA for the CDR3: TGCAGCGTTTCACAGGTGAATGAGCAGTACTTC. The chain employs TRBV29-1 and TRBJ2-5; maybe TRBD1 (5 bases). V lost 5 bases to trimming and J lost 11 bases, with 15 bases between them. The CDR3 is 11 residues long. CDR1 is SQVTM and CDR2 is ANQGSEA in the germline V gene.

This clonotype was detected ten times or more. The rearrangement joins TRBV6-5 to TRBJ1-1; no definite D call. Trimming took off 0 bases at V and 3 bases at J, with 14 bases between the two ends. The germline CDR1 and CDR2 sequences are MNHEY and SVGAGI. The CDR3 totals 16 residues. The CDR3 loop is CASSYSILSSHTEAFF. The CDR3 nucleotides are TGTGCCAGCAGTTACTCGATTCTAAGCTCGCACACTGAAGCTTTCTTT.

This clonotype was seen once. No DNA is shown, since the ends of the CDR3 on it are uncertain; the CDR3 is the one TCRdb lists. The rearrangement uses TRBV29-1 and TRBJ2-2; no DNA check was done on the table's D call, TRBD1. The CDR3 is 14 residues long, counting both termini. Germline-derived CDR1 and CDR2 are SQVTM and ANQGSEA. The CDR3 loop reads CSVAGQPTGELFFF.

This clonotype was counted at least ten times. The CDR3 is CASSQQENTEAFF. CDR3 in DNA: TGTGCCAGCAGCCAACAGGAGAACACTGAAGCTTTCTTT. The rearrangement joins TRBV7-3 to TRBJ1-1; TRBD1 might be the D (5 bases). This CDR3 contains 13 residues. Germline assignment: CDR1 SGHTA and CDR2 FQGTGA. Trimming stripped 5 bases from V and 1 base from J, with 8 bases between.

This clonotype was observed many times. The chain joins TRBV6-5 to TRBJ2-7; 9 bases match TRBD1. The CDR3 covers 14 residues. Germline-derived CDR1 and CDR2 are MNHEY and SVGAGI. Germline trimming cut 8 bases from V and 4 bases from J; bases unmatched to any gene: 9. CDR3 DNA sequence: TGTGCCAGCCGAACCGACAGGGGGACGTACGAGCAGTACTTC. It encodes CASRTDRGTYEQYF.